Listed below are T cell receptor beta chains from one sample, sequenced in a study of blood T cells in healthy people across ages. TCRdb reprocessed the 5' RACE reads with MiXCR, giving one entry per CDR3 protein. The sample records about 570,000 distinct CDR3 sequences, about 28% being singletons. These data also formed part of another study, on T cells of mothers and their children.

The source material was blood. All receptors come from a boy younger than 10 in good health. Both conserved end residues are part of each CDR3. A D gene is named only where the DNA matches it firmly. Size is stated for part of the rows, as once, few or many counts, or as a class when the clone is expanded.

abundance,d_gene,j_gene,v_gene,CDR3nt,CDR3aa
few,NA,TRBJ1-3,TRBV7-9,TGTACCAGCAGCACTCAGGGAGGGACCATATATTTT,CTSSTQGGTIYF
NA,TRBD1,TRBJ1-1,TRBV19,TGTGCCATTCGGGACAGCATGAACACTGAAGCTTTCTTT,CAIRDSMNTEAFF
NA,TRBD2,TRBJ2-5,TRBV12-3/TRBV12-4,TGTGCCAGCAATGAGAACCCACTAGCGGGAGGCCAAGAGACCCAGTACTTC,CASNENPLAGGQETQYF
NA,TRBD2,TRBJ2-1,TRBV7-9,TGTGCCAGCAGCCTAACTAGCGGGGGGTGCAATGAGCAGTTCTTC,CASSLTSGGCNEQFF
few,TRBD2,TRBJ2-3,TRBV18,TGTGCCAGCTCACCACCGGGACTAGCCTTTAGCACAGATACGCAGTATTTT,CASSPPGLAFSTDTQYF
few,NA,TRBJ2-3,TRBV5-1,TGCGCCAGCAGCTTGGAACGGGAAGATACGCAGTATTTT,CASSLEREDTQYF
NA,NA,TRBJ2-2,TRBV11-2,TGTGCCAGCAGCTGGGCATTGGAGCTGTTTTTT,CASSWALELFF
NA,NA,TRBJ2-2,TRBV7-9,TGTGCCAGCAGCTTAGTTGGAAAGTCCGGGGAGCTGTTTTTT,CASSLVGKSGELFF
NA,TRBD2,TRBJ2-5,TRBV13,TGTGCTAGCGGGGGGCAGGGGGAGACCCAGTACTTC,CASGGQGETQYF
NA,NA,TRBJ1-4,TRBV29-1,TGCAGCGTTGAAGATCAGGGGACCGCAACTAATGAAAAACTGTTTTTT,CSVEDQGTATNEKLFF
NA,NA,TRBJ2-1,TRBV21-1,TGTGCCAGCGAGGCTCCGGGACTAGCGGGACCCCACCCCTCCAATGAGCAGTTCTTC,CASEAPGLAGPHPSNEQFF
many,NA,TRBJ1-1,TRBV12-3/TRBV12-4,TGTGCCAGCAGTTTAGGCCACCAGAACACTGAAGCTTTCTTT,CASSLGHQNTEAFF
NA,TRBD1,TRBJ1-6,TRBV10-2,TGCGCCAGCGTAAACCCGACAGGGGGCTATAATTCACCCCTCCACTTT,CASVNPTGGYNSPLHF
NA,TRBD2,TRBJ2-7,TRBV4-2,TGTGCCAGCAGCCATCAAGCGGGGGGCTCCTACGAGCAGTACTTC,CASSHQAGGSYEQYF
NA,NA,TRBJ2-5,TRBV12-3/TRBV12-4,TGTGCCAGCAGTCTATGGACCCAAGAGACCCAGTACTTC,CASSLWTQETQYF
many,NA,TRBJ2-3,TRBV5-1,TGCGCCAGCAGCTTGGGTGCAGATACGCAGTATTTT,CASSLGADTQYF
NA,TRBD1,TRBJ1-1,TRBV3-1,TGTGCCAGCAGCCAGGGACAGGTCGCGAACACTGAAGCTTTCTTT,CASSQGQVANTEAFF
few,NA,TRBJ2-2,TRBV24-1,TGTGCCACCAGTGATTTGACGGAACCCGGGGAGCTGTTTTTT,CATSDLTEPGELFF
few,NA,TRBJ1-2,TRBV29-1,TGCAGCGTTGAAGTGAGGGTCGGCTACACCTTC,CSVEVRVGYTF
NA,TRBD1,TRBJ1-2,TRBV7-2,TGTGCCAGCAGACAGGGGGGGAGTGGGGGCTACACCTTC,CASRQGGSGGYTF
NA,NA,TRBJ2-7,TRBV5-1,TGCGCCAGCAGCTTGGGTCAGAGTTCCCTACTTTACGAGCAGTACTTC,CASSLGQSSLLYEQYF
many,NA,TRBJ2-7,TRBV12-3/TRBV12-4,TGTGCCAGCAGTTTTGGCAGGGGCTACGAGCAGTACTTC,CASSFGRGYEQYF
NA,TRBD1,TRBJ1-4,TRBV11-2,TGTGCCAGCAGCCCAGGACAGGGCAAGGGTGAAAAACTGTTTTTT,CASSPGQGKGEKLFF
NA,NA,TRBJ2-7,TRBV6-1,TGTGCCAGCAGTAGCCCTGTGGGGGGCCTCCTCCCCTACGAGCAGTACTTC,CASSSPVGGLLPYEQYF
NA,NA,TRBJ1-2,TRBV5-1,TGCGCCAGCAGCTTGGGCCCGGGGATGGGAGACTATGGCTACACCTTC,CASSLGPGMGDYGYTF
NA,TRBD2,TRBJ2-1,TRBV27,TGTGCCAGCAGTCTCCGACTAGCGGGGGGAGAAAAGGCGTTCTTC,CASSLRLAGGEKAFF
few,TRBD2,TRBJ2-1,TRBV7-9,TGTGCCAGCAGCTCACTATTAGCGGGAAGCTCCTACAATGAGCAGTTCTTC,CASSSLLAGSSYNEQFF
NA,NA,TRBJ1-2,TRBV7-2,TGTGCCAGCAGCGGAACCAGGGCCGGTAACTATGGCTACACCTTC,CASSGTRAGNYGYTF
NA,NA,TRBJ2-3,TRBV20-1,TGCAGTGCTCCCCACACAGATACGCAGTATTTT,CSAPHTDTQYF
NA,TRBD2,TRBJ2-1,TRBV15,TGTGCCACCAGCAGGAGCGGGGTTTCCTACAATGAGCAGTTCTTC,CATSRSGVSYNEQFF
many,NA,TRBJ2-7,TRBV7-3,TGTGCCAGCAGCTTATATGCAGGGACCTACGAGCAGTACTTC,CASSLYAGTYEQYF
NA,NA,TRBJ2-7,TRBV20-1,TGCAGTCCCCGTTCCCCTTTTTCGGGCTACGAGCAGTACTTC,CSPRSPFSGYEQYF
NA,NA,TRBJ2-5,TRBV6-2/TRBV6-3,TGTGCCAGCAGTCGGGATTATTGGGCTGAAGAGACCCAGTACTTC,CASSRDYWAEETQYF
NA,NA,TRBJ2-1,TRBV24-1,TGTGCCACCAGTGATTTGCCACCGCGGGATGAGCAGTTCTTC,CATSDLPPRDEQFF
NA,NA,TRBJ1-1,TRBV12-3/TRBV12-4,TGTGCCAGCAAGGGGGTAGGGGTGACTGAAGCTTTCTTT,CASKGVGVTEAFF
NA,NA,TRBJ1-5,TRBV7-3,TGTGCCAGCAGCCTATTCCCCAATCAGCCCCAGCATTTT,CASSLFPNQPQHF
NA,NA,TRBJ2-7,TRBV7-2,TGTGCCAGCAGCCCTCCTAATGAGGGAGGAGGCGAGCAGTACTTC,CASSPPNEGGGEQYF
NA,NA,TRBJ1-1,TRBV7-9,TGTGCCAGCAGCTTAGGGGAGGTGGCCAGTTTGAACACTGAAGCTTTCTTT,CASSLGEVASLNTEAFF
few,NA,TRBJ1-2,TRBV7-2,TGTGCCAGCAGCTTGGACAATAACTATGGCTACACCTTC,CASSLDNNYGYTF
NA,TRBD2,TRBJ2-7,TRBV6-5,TGTGCCAGCAGACGGACTAGCACCTCGTACGAGCAGTACTTC,CASRRTSTSYEQYF
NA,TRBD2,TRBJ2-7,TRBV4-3,TGCGCCAGCAGCCTGACGGCTAGCGGACCCTACGAGCAGTACTTC,CASSLTASGPYEQYF
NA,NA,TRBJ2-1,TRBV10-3,TGTGCCATCAGTACCAGAGGGGGAGAGCGCAATGAGCAGTTCTTC,CAISTRGGERNEQFF
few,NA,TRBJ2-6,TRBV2,TGTGCCAGCAGTGATAACTCGGGGTCTGGGGCCAACGTCCTGACTTTC,CASSDNSGSGANVLTF
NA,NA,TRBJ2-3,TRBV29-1,TGCAGCGTTGAAGTAGGGGTGTGGGTTACGCAGTATTTT,CSVEVGVWVTQYF
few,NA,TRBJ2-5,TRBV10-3,TGTGCCATCAGTAAGACCCAGGACAGCTCTACAGAGACCCAGTACTTC,CAISKTQDSSTETQYF
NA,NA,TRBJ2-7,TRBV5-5,TGTGCCAGCAGGGGGGGGGCCGCGGAACAGTACTTC,CASRGGAAEQYF
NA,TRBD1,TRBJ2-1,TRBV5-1,TGCGCCAGCAGCGTTGACAGGGGGAATTACAATGAGCAGTTCTTC,CASSVDRGNYNEQFF
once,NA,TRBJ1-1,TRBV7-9,TGTGCCAGCACACTCAAAGGGGGGCGCCGGAACACTGAAGCTTTCTTT,CASTLKGGRRNTEAFF
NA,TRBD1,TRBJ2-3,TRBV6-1,TGTGCCAGCAACATGGACAGGGTCACAGATACGCAGTATTTT,CASNMDRVTDTQYF
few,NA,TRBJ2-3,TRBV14,TGTGCCAGCAGCGGGGATTCAGATACGCAGTATTTT,CASSGDSDTQYF
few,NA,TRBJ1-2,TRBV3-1,TGTGCCAGCAGCCAAGGGCAGGGGACGTACTTTTATCTTGGCTACGCCTTC,CASSQGQGTYFYLGYAF
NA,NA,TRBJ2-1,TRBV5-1,TGCGCCAGCAGCCAGGTCGCGGGGACCTCCTACGATGAGCAGTTCTTC,CASSQVAGTSYDEQFF
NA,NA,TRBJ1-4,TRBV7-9,TGTGCCCGCAGCTTACCTCAGAACGGGCAGGAGGGTGAAAAACTGTTTTTT,CARSLPQNGQEGEKLFF
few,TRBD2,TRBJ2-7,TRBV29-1,TGCAGCACGCGAGATAGCGGGATTGGGGCCTACGAGCAGTACTTC,CSTRDSGIGAYEQYF
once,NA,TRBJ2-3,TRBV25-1,TGTGCCAGCAGTGATGAGATAGTCACAGATACGCAGTATTTT,CASSDEIVTDTQYF
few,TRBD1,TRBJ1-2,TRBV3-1,TGTGCCAGCAGCCTCGCCCGGGACAGGGGTTGGGGCTACACCTTC,CASSLARDRGWGYTF
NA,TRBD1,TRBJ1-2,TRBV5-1,TGCGCCAGCCGCTTGGACAGGGGGCATGGCTACACCTTC,CASRLDRGHGYTF